A single sample is the source of the 26 T cell receptor beta chains below, sequenced in a study of molecular identifiers for immune sequencing clone quantification. TCRdb recomputed calls from the PCR reads with MiXCR, one row per CDR3 protein. The table includes 550,000 to 750,000 distinct CDR3 sequences, just under 20% detected once. Sequenced sample: naive CD8+ T cells from blood, with Jurkat cell RNA spiked in. The subset denotes: FACS-sorted CD8+CD4-CCR7+CD45RA+ naive T cells. These receptors came from a human donor in good health. Some libraries in this study had Jurkat cell RNA spiked in.

This clonotype has a handful of counts. CDR3: CASSVMATNTGELFF. The CDR3 DNA reads TGTGCCAGCAGCGTAATGGCAACGAACACCGGGGAGCTGTTTTTT. The genes are TRBV9 and TRBJ2-2; D is unclear. Germline V gives CDR1 SGDLS, CDR2 YYNGEE. V was clipped by 1 base and J by 0 bases, with 7 bases between them. The CDR3 is 15 amino acids.

The chain recombines TRBV7-9 with TRBJ1-4, with D tentatively TRBD1 (6 bases). The CDR3 is made up of 12 amino acids. Germline-derived CDR1 and CDR2 are SEHNR and FQNEAQ (reference sequence). V dropped 10 bases and J dropped 4 bases, with 10 bases sitting between them. The CDR3 DNA reads as TGTGCCATGAGACAGGATAATGAAAAACTGTTTTTT. It codes for CAMRQDNEKLFF.

This clonotype was recorded many times. V and J are TRBV18 and TRBJ1-1, with TRBD1 identical over 7 bases. CDR3 length equals 15 residues. Looked up from germline, CDR1 is KGHSH and CDR2 is LQKENI. J lost 1 base, V lost 2 bases, and 4 bases had no gene match. CDR3 region: CASSPGDSRNTEAFF. DNA of the CDR3: TGTGCCAGCTCACCAGGGGACAGTAGGAACACTGAAGCTTTCTTT.

Note on this clonotype: One base away lies a much larger clone, so this may be a sequencing read error. The genes are TRBV1 and TRBJ2-6; the D segment call TRBD2 is taken from the table without a DNA check. TRBV1 is described as a pseudogene. This CDR3 has 15 residues. The CDR3 DNA reads as TGCACCAGCAGCCAGGGCCTCTCTGGGGCCAACGTCCCGACTTTC. Its translation: CTSSQGLSGANVPTF.

This clonotype has a count of ten or more. The rearrangement uses TRBV12-3 or TRBV12-4 and TRBJ2-7; no clear D gene. V lost 6 bases to trimming and J lost 4 bases, with 10 bases between them. The CDR3 sequence is 12 residues long. The CDR3 region has the DNA TGTGCCAGCAGCCCGTTCCGGTACGAGCAGTACTTC. Translated: CASSPFRYEQYF.

This chain links TRBV7-9 with TRBJ2-7; D is unclear. V lost 2 bases to trimming and J lost 0 bases, with 8 bases between them. Per germline, CDR1 SEHNR and CDR2 FQNEAQ (reference sequence). The CDR3 spans 14 residues. CDR3 protein: CASSLIHSSYEQYF. The CDR3, as DNA: TGTGCCAGCAGCTTAATACACTCCTCCTACGAGCAGTACTTC.

This rearrangement joins TRBV27 to TRBJ2-7; TRBD2 agrees at 11 bases. The germline V gene has CDR1 MNHEY and CDR2 SMNVEV (reference sequence). This CDR3 has 16 amino acids. J was trimmed by 5 bases and V by 4 bases; bases with no gene match: 10. CDR3 DNA sequence: TGTGCCAGCAGTTATCTACCACTAGCGGGAGCCCACGAGCAGTACTTC. This gives the protein CASSYLPLAGAHEQYF.

The chain combines TRBV11-2 with TRBJ1-2; TRBD1 matches 8 bases. The CDR3 runs 15 residues. Germline CDR1 is SGHAT and CDR2 is FQNNGV. The V segment lost 7 bases and the J segment 7 bases; nucleotides outside the gene matches: 14. CDR3 region: CASTRDEGRGPGYTF. The CDR3 bases are TGTGCCAGCACGAGGGATGAGGGCAGGGGGCCTGGCTACACCTTC.

This clonotype was seen repeatedly, ten times or more. V is TRBV12-3 or TRBV12-4 and J is TRBJ2-1; possibly TRBD1 for D (6 bases). The CDR3 is 15 residues long. V dropped 6 bases and J dropped 3 bases, with 15 bases sitting between them. The CDR3 is CASSPEQGRYNEQFF. CDR3 bases: TGTGCCAGCAGCCCCGAACAGGGACGCTACAATGAGCAGTTCTTC.

About this clonotype: A much more abundant neighbour one base away suggests this may be a read error. The V and J genes are TRBV4-1 and TRBJ2-1; tentative D call: TRBD1 (6 bases). The CDR3 is 14 amino acids. Germline V gives CDR1 MGHRA, CDR2 YSYEKL. This CDR3 reads CASSLKQGIDERFF. The CDR3 nucleotides read TGCGCCAGCAGCCTGAAACAGGGTATAGATGAGCGGTTCTTC.

This clonotype was recorded at least ten times. The V and J genes are TRBV6-5 and TRBJ1-1; D gene uncertain. With 2 bases removed from V and 0 bases from J, the gap between germline ends came to 4 bases. The CDR3 consists of 13 residues. From germline, CDR1 is MNHEY and CDR2 SVGAGI. CDR3 protein: CASSYGMNTEAFF. The CDR3, as DNA: TGTGCCAGCAGTTACGGGATGAACACTGAAGCTTTCTTT.

The rearrangement links TRBV27 to TRBJ2-5; D may match TRBD1 or TRBD2 (5 bases each). There are 12 residues in the CDR3. Trimming removed 8 bases from V and 8 bases from J, with 15 bases in between. The germline CDR1 and CDR2 sequences are MNHEY and SMNVEV (reference sequence). CDR3 loop: CASGDLRGTQYF. For the CDR3, the DNA is TGTGCCAGCGGGGATCTCCGGGGCACCCAGTACTTC.

This clonotype was found a few times. The chain couples TRBV11-2 to TRBJ2-5, with D uncertain. Germline V gene lookup returns CDR1 SGHAT and CDR2 FQNNGV. Trimming shortened V by 3 bases and J by 0 bases, and 8 bases separated the two germline ends. The CDR3 runs to 14 residues. In nucleotides, the CDR3 is TGTGCCAGCAGCTTTGGGCACAACCAAGAGACCCAGTACTTC. Translated: CASSFGHNQETQYF.

The chain employs TRBV3-1 and TRBJ1-5; D call uncertain. Looked up from germline, CDR1 is LGHDT and CDR2 is YNNKEL (reference sequence). The CDR3 consists of 15 residues. Trimming removed 1 base at V and 4 bases at J, with 11 bases between. The CDR3 loop is CASSQGGQLNQPQHF. DNA for the CDR3: TGTGCCAGCAGCCAAGGCGGGCAGCTTAATCAGCCCCAGCATTTT.

Worth noting for this clonotype: Being one base from a much bigger clone, this may be a read error. The chain links TRBV5-3 to TRBJ2-3; 12 bases line up with TRBD2. TRBV5-3 is an open reading frame whose function is uncertain. Germline trimming cut 10 bases from V and 5 bases from J; bases unmatched to any gene: 11. CDR3 length: 15 amino acids. CDR3 sequence (DNA): TGTGCCGGCAGCCCCCCACTAGCGGGGGGAGATACGCAGTATTTT. This codes for CAGSPPLAGGDTQYF.

This clonotype was recorded many times. The chain recombines TRBV20-1 with TRBJ2-7; 10 bases match TRBD1. Germline V lookup: CDR1 DFQATT, CDR2 SNEGSKA (reference sequence). Unmatched junction bases numbered 9, after V lost 6 bases and J lost 4 bases. The CDR3 extends over 14 amino acids. The CDR3 loop reads CSAETGTGVYEQYF. The CDR3 nucleotides read TGCAGTGCCGAAACCGGGACAGGGGTATACGAGCAGTACTTC.

This clonotype was detected once. This could be a read error, since a much larger clone is one nucleotide away. V usage is TRBV6-6 and J usage is TRBJ1-5, with D uncertain. From germline, CDR1 is MNHNY and CDR2 SVGAGI (reference sequence). This CDR3 spans 12 amino acids. The CDR3 spells CASREDRQPRHF. CDR3 nucleotide sequence: TGTGCCAGCAGGGAAGACCGTCAGCCCCGGCATTTT.

Ten or more counts support this clonotype. The chain links TRBV6-5 to TRBJ1-5; D gene uncertain. The CDR3 consists of 15 residues. Between the trimmed V and J ends, which lost 5 bases and 2 bases, there was a span of 13 bases. Germline V CDR1 and CDR2: MNHEY, SVGAGI. CDR3 amino acids: CASSPFSGGNQPQHF. Here the CDR3 DNA reads TGTGCCAGCAGTCCATTTTCTGGGGGCAATCAGCCCCAGCATTTT.

In the case of this clonotype: One base away lies a much larger clone, so this may be a sequencing read error. The V and J genes are TRBV2 and TRBJ1-6; no clear D gene. Trimming cost V 2 bases and J 0 bases, with 8 bases left between them. Per the germline V gene, CDR1 is SNHLY and CDR2 is FYNNEI. The CDR3 loop spans 16 amino acids. The CDR3 region has the DNA TGTGCCAGCAGTGAAATCGTGAGCTCCTATAATTCACCCCTCCACTTT. This encodes CASSEIVSSYNSPLHF.

As to this clonotype: A read error may explain this, as a much larger clone is one base away. The CDR3 does not end in the conserved phenylalanine or tryptophan, so this is likely a read error. The V and J genes are TRBV5-3 and TRBJ1-1, with no clear D. TRBV5-3 is an ORF for which the function is uncertain. The CDR3 spans 15 residues. CDR3 in amino acids: CASSLGSTSASEAFL. The CDR3 nucleotides read TGTGCCAGCAGCTTGGGGTCCACATCGGCCAGCGAAGCTTTCCTT.

There are many counts of this clonotype. The chain joins TRBV20-1 to TRBJ2-7; D possibly matches TRBD1 or TRBD2 (5 bases each). V lost 0 bases to trimming and J lost 3 bases, with 15 bases between them. The V gene's germline CDR1 is DFQATT and CDR2 SNEGSKA (reference sequence). The CDR3 sequence is 15 residues long. CDR3 amino acids: CSARDVLGEHYEQYF. As DNA, the CDR3 is TGCAGTGCTAGAGATGTTTTAGGGGAGCACTACGAGCAGTACTTC.

V is TRBV12-5 and J is TRBJ2-5; no clear D gene. The CDR3 contains 12 residues. CDR1 and CDR2 (germline): LGHNT, FRNRAP. With 7 bases removed from V and 5 bases from J, the gap between germline ends came to 11 bases. DNA of the CDR3: TGTGCTAGTGTGGGGTTGTCGGAGACCCAGTACTTC. Translation: CASVGLSETQYF.

The sample holds many counts of this clonotype. This chain uses TRBV7-9 with TRBJ2-5; no definite D call. Germline lookup yields CDR1 SEHNR and CDR2 FQNEAQ (reference sequence). The length of the CDR3 is 13 residues. V was cut by 7 bases and J by 1 base, with 10 bases left in between. The CDR3 loop is CASNFMAQETQYF. CDR3 bases: TGTGCCAGCAACTTCATGGCCCAAGAGACCCAGTACTTC. Filled out from reference TRBV7-9 and TRBJ2-5, the complete variable domain reads DTGVSQNPRHKITKRGQNVTFRCDPISEHNRLYWYRQTLGQGPEFLTYFQNEAQLEKSRLLSDRFSAERPKGSFSTLEIQRTEQGDSAMYLCASNFMAQETQYFGPGTRLLVL.

A few counts support this clonotype. The chain is built from TRBV19 and TRBJ1-5; a weak D match, TRBD1 (5 bases). The CDR3 has 18 amino acids. Germline loops: CDR1 LNHDA, CDR2 SQIVND (reference sequence). V was pared by 0 bases and J by 1 base, with 16 bases between. The CDR3 nucleotides are TGTGCCAGTAGTATAGATCTTTGGACGGGGGAAAGCAATCAGCCCCAGCATTTT. As protein: CASSIDLWTGESNQPQHF.

The chain is built from TRBV6-1 and TRBJ2-1; possibly TRBD1 for D (5 bases). CDR3 length equals 17 residues. The V gene's germline CDR1 is MNHNS and CDR2 SASEGT. Trimming cost V 3 bases and J 8 bases, with 23 bases left between them. The CDR3 coding sequence is TGTGCCAGCAGTGATGGTCGTCTGACTTTAAGGGGTTATGAGCAGTTCTTC. Its protein is CASSDGRLTLRGYEQFF.

There are a few counts of this clonotype. The rearrangement links TRBV7-9 to TRBJ1-6; 7 bases align to TRBD1. CDR1 SEHNR and CDR2 FQNEAQ come from the germline V gene (reference sequence). This CDR3 is 16 amino acids long. The trim removed 5 bases at V and 10 bases at J, leaving 14 bases unmatched. CDR3 sequence: CASSPPTGLTGSPLHF. The CDR3 DNA reads as TGTGCCAGCAGCCCCCCGACAGGGCTGACAGGGTCACCCCTCCACTTT. The whole variable domain, remainder taken from reference TRBV7-9 and TRBJ1-6, is DTGVSQNPRHKITKRGQNVTFRCDPISEHNRLYWYRQTLGQGPEFLTYFQNEAQLEKSRLLSDRFSAERPKGSFSTLEIQRTEQGDSAMYLCASSPPTGLTGSPLHFGNGTRLTVT.